These 20 T cell receptor beta chains originate from one sample sequenced in a study of Graves' ophthalmopathy and Graves' hyperthyroidism. Researchers took RNA transcripts and amplified TCR beta CDR3 regions from them. Second-round multiplex PCR came after first-round RT-PCR with HTBI primers. MiXCR was run by TCRdb on the multiplex PCR reads, yielding one entry per CDR3 protein. The sample yields around 670,000 distinct CDR3 sequences, roughly 41% seen once. Material for sequencing was peripheral blood. The receptors were sampled from an adult man with Graves' ophthalmopathy.

The chain is built from TRBV5-8 and TRBJ2-6; D is undetermined. V shed 4 bases and J shed 4 bases, with 15 bases lying between them. The CDR3 spans 16 residues. CDR1 SGHTS and CDR2 YDEGEE come from the germline V gene. The CDR3 reads CASSPIDTNGANVLTF. The CDR3, as DNA: TGTGCCAGCAGCCCTATAGACACAAACGGGGCCAACGTCCTGACTTTC.

The sample holds many counts of this clonotype. This sequence joins TRBV24-1 and TRBJ1-4; TRBD1 agrees at 7 bases. The length of the CDR3 is 15 residues. The V gene end was trimmed by 1 base and the J gene end by 7 bases; junction bases not matched to a gene: 5. In germline, CDR1 is KGHDR, CDR2 SFDVKD. CDR3 bases: TGTGCCACCAGTGATTTCGTACAGGGGAGTGAAAAACTGTTTTTT. As protein: CATSDFVQGSEKLFF.

This chain connects TRBV30 to TRBJ1-1; no firm D call. The V end was cut by 0 bases, the J end by 1 base, with 9 bases between. Germline-derived CDR1 and CDR2 are GTSNPN and SVGIG (reference sequence). CDR3 length equals 14 residues. CDR3 in amino acids: CAWSVLEGNTEAFF. The CDR3 bases are TGTGCCTGGAGTGTACTGGAGGGGAACACTGAAGCTTTCTTT.

The chain recombines TRBV7-2 with TRBJ2-1; D remains ambiguous. Germline CDR1 reads SGHTA; CDR2 reads FQGNSA. This CDR3 comprises 12 residues. Trimming pared 3 bases from V and 7 bases from J, leaving 7 bases between. Written as DNA, the CDR3 is TGTGCCAGCAGCTTGCTACGGAATGAGCAGTTCTTC. Its protein product is CASSLLRNEQFF.

The sample holds many counts of this clonotype. The rearrangement links TRBV19 to TRBJ2-6; 9 bases line up with TRBD1. With 3 bases clipped from V and 3 bases from J, the junction kept 6 bases outside the gene matches. The CDR3 length is 17 residues. The germline V gene encodes CDR1 LNHDA and CDR2 SQIVND (reference sequence). DNA for the CDR3: TGTGCCAGTAGTATCGGGACAGGGAGGGTTGGGGCCAACGTCCTGACTTTC. Its protein is CASSIGTGRVGANVLTF.

This clonotype has at least ten counts. This chain links TRBV9 with TRBJ1-1, with TRBD1 as a possible D gene (6 bases). The V and J ends lost 2 bases and 1 base respectively, with 12 bases between them. CDR3 size: 15 residues. In germline, CDR1 is SGDLS, CDR2 YYNGEE. The CDR3 reads CASSVVGTTNTEAFF. The CDR3 DNA reads as TGTGCCAGCAGCGTTGTTGGGACAACGAACACTGAAGCTTTCTTT.

This chain joins TRBV19 and TRBJ2-2; possible D gene TRBD2, 6 bases. The germline CDR1 and CDR2 sequences are LNHDA and SQIVND (reference sequence). There are 14 residues in the CDR3. The ends were cut back, 9 bases at V and 5 bases at J, with 16 bases in the middle. CDR3 amino acids: CASRRGARTGELFF. The CDR3 DNA follows: TGTGCCAGCCGACGCGGGGCGCGGACCGGGGAGCTGTTTTTT.

This clonotype has at least ten counts. The CDR3 DNA follows: TGTGCCAGCCGGTGGTGGGGAAATGAAAAACTGTTTTTT. This translates into CASRWWGNEKLFF. This rearrangement joins TRBV2 to TRBJ1-4; D remains ambiguous. The CDR3 runs to 13 residues. The V gene lost 8 bases and the J gene lost 5 bases, with 12 bases spanning the gap. CDR1 is SNHLY and CDR2 is FYNNEI in the germline V gene.

The rearrangement uses TRBV5-4 and TRBJ2-5; no clear D gene. The CDR3 extends over 14 amino acids. The V gene lost 4 bases and the J gene lost 13 bases, with 23 bases spanning the gap. The germline V gene has CDR1 SGHNT and CDR2 YYREEE (reference sequence). CDR3 nucleotides: TGTGCCAGCAGCCAAGGTCAGAAGGGCCCGTCCTTGTACTTC. Amino acids: CASSQGQKGPSLYF.

This clonotype was observed at least ten times. The chain has TRBV10-3 and TRBJ1-5, with D tentatively TRBD1 (6 bases). Germline CDR1 ENHRY, CDR2 SYGVKD. V was shortened by 3 bases and J by 7 bases, with 10 bases between the two germline ends. The CDR3 extends over 13 amino acids. The CDR3 DNA sequence: TGTGCCATCAGTGAACAGGGACGACAGCCCCAGCATTTT. Protein product: CAISEQGRQPQHF.

In this sample, this clonotype turned up a few times. The chain carries TRBV20-1 and TRBJ2-7, with TRBD2 matching 12 bases. Unmatched junction bases numbered 12, after V lost 6 bases and J lost 6 bases. CDR3 length: 15 amino acids. The germline V gene encodes CDR1 DFQATT and CDR2 SNEGSKA (reference sequence). CDR3 region: CSATTSGRPLGEQYF. CDR3 coding DNA: TGCAGTGCGACTACTAGCGGGAGGCCTCTTGGCGAGCAGTACTTC.

As concerns this clonotype: A read error may produce the germline difference seen at one junction end. CDR3 nucleotide sequence: TGTGCCAGCAGCTTGGTTGCTGGGGTCAACGTCCTGACTTTC. Amino acids: CASSLVAGVNVLTF. The chain couples TRBV13 to TRBJ2-6, with D uncertain. The CDR3 sequence is 14 residues long. The germline V gene has CDR1 PRHDT and CDR2 FYEKMQ (reference sequence).

This clonotype was counted at least ten times. This chain links TRBV29-1 with TRBJ1-2; a weak D match, TRBD1 (6 bases). Looked up from germline, CDR1 is SQVTM and CDR2 is ANQGSEA. The V end lost 5 bases, the J end lost 3 bases, and 13 bases lay between the germline ends. The CDR3 extends over 13 amino acids. The chain's CDR3 is CSVPRRQDYGYTF. The CDR3, as DNA: TGCAGCGTTCCAAGACGACAGGACTATGGCTACACCTTC.

This clonotype was observed at least ten times. This chain uses TRBV10-3 with TRBJ1-1, with TRBD1 identical over 7 bases. After removal of 6 bases from V and 4 bases from J, the junction contained 8 bases not matched to a gene. Per the germline V gene, CDR1 is ENHRY and CDR2 is SYGVKD. This CDR3 contains 14 residues. CDR3 region: CAISVGQSGTEAFF. The CDR3 DNA is TGTGCCATCAGCGTGGGACAGTCTGGCACTGAAGCTTTCTTT.

On this clonotype itself: At one of its ends the junction is not consistent with the germline gene, which may arise from a read error. The gene calls are TRBV25-1 and TRBJ2-1, with 10 bases fitting TRBD1. The CDR3 consists of 18 residues. Germline V gene sequence: CDR1 MGHDK, CDR2 SYGVNS. The CDR3, as DNA: TGTGCCACCAGTGATTTGAAGTTGGGGACAGGGGCCTACAATGAGCAGTTCTTC. Translated, it gives CATSDLKLGTGAYNEQFF. The full variable domain, rest sourced from reference TRBV25-1 and TRBJ2-1, is EADIYQTPRYLVIGTGKKITLECSQTMGHDKMYWYQQDPGMELHLIHYSYGVNSTEKGDLSSESTVSRIRTEHFPLTLESARPSHTSQYLCATSDLKLGTGAYNEQFFGPGTRLTVL.

The chain joins TRBV19 to TRBJ2-7; D might be TRBD2 (7 bases). CDR3 size: 14 residues. V lost 3 bases and J 2 bases, leaving 11 bases between the germline ends. The germline gives CDR1 LNHDA, CDR2 SQIVND (reference sequence). CDR3 DNA sequence: TGTGCCAGTAGTATCTGGGGGGGCGCCTACGAGCAGTACTTC. Translating it yields CASSIWGGAYEQYF. Using reference TRBV19 and TRBJ2-7 for the parts outside the CDR3, the full variable domain is DGGITQSPKYLFRKEGQNVTLSCEQNLNHDAMYWYRQDPGQGLRLIYYSQIVNDFQKGDIAEGYSVSREKKESFPLTVTSAQKNPTAFYLCASSIWGGAYEQYFGPGTRLTVT.

This clonotype was counted ten times or more. The CDR3 end shows no conserved phenylalanine or tryptophan, and so a read error is likely. This rearrangement joins TRBV10-3 to TRBJ2-2, with 8 bases identical to TRBD1. Trimming took 6 bases from V and 0 from J; bases not matched to a gene: 3. Germline V gene data show CDR1 as ENHRY and CDR2 as SYGVKD. The CDR3 runs 15 residues. The CDR3 nucleotides are TGTGCCATCAGCTTACAGGGGGCGAACACCGGGGAGCTGTTTTCT. It is translated as CAISLQGANTGELFS.

To note about this clonotype: One end of the junction does not line up with germline, which may come from a read error. The chain has TRBV7-9 and TRBJ2-5; D ambiguous. This CDR3 is built from 14 residues. Germline-derived CDR1 and CDR2 are SEHNR and FQNEAQ (reference sequence). In DNA, the CDR3 is TGTGCCAGCAGCTTAATGGGCGGCCAAGGGACCCAGTACTTC. It yields the protein CASSLMGGQGTQYF.

This clonotype turned up a few times. V usage is TRBV7-2 and J usage is TRBJ1-2, with D uncertain. The germline V gene has CDR1 SGHTA and CDR2 FQGNSA. The V end was cut by 6 bases, the J end by 4 bases, with 15 bases between. CDR3 length: 14 amino acids. DNA of the CDR3: TGTGCCAGCAGTTTCAACACCCAAGGCTATGGCTACACCTTC. Translating it yields CASSFNTQGYGYTF.

In its sample, this clonotype was seen a few times. This rearrangement joins TRBV9 to TRBJ2-7; the D gene is possibly TRBD1 (6 bases). This CDR3 is 13 amino acids long. Per the germline V gene, CDR1 is SGDLS and CDR2 is YYNGEE. Between the trimmed V and J ends, which lost 4 bases and 4 bases, there was a span of 12 bases. The CDR3 DNA reads TGTGCCAGCAGCCTGATACAGGGTTACGAGCAGTACTTC. Translating gives CASSLIQGYEQYF.